The sequence of this T cell receptor (beta chain) was determined in a study of blood T cell repertoires in COVID-19. In the authors' workflow: Amplified reference gene primers provided the basis for estimating nucleated cell counts. TCRdb keeps only in-frame clones here, not all; method: immunoSEQ multiplex PCR. The V and J calls and the clone size are those of that table, but D and trimming were determined from the DNA. The sample yields roughly 45,000 clones, 85% to 90% seen once. This CDR3 contains 11 residues. Germline-derived CDR1 and CDR2 are DFQATT and SNEGSKA (reference sequence). Trimming removed 6 bases from V and 7 bases from J, with 9 bases in between.

Source material: peripheral blood. V and J are TRBV20-1 and TRBJ1-4, with D possibly being TRBD1 (5 bases). The clonotype comes from a woman aged 80 or older with COVID-19, enrolled during active disease. This chain's CDR3 is CSAGVGEKLFF. DNA for the CDR3: TGCAGTGCAGGGGTTGGTGAAAAACTGTTTTTT.